This TCR beta chain was recovered during a study of T-cell reconstitution after alpha-beta-depleted transplantation in children. Unique molecular identifiers were incorporated into the prepared TCRbeta library. A single record per CDR3 protein comes from TCRdb applying MiXCR to the PCR reads. The sample shows about 500,000 distinct CDR3 sequences, 32% of them seen only once. The V gene's germline CDR1 is DFQATT and CDR2 SNEGSKA (reference sequence). With 1 base removed from V and 1 base from J, the gap between germline ends came to 7 bases. This CDR3 is 14 amino acids long. This receptor was identified in a human donor who donated a stem cell graft to a child with aplastic anemia. Specimen: PBMCs from the stem cell graft donor, collected from the stem cell graft. The rearrangement joins TRBV20-1 to TRBJ2-2; D ambiguous. CDR3 sequence reads: CSARGRMNTGELFF. CDR3 nucleotides: TGCAGTGCTAGAGGGCGGATGAACACCGGGGAGCTGTTTTTT.